Shown below are 5 T cell receptor beta chains from a single sample sequenced in a study of T cell clonality in common variable immunodeficiency. No antigen has been assigned to these receptors. Study observations and caveats: In common variable immunodeficiency, TCR beta chains reportedly carried fewer deletions and N-nucleotide insertions.

TCRdb keeps only in-frame clones here, not all; method: immunoSEQ multiplex PCR. Observed are some 22,000 clones, no singletons, with the top ten taking around 9%. Sequencing was carried out using peripheral blood mononuclear cells. The receptors were gathered from a human donor with common variable immunodeficiency.

This clone came up many times. The read ends 3 residues before the CDR3 terminus; that terminus is restored from the germline J gene. This chain joins TRBV5-1 and TRBJ2-3; D may be TRBD1 (5 bases). The germline V and J ends were trimmed by 1 base and 3 bases, with 15 bases remaining between them. The CDR3 has 16 amino acids. Germline V lookup: CDR1 SGHRS, CDR2 YFSETQ. CDR3 protein: CASSLNSGASTDTQYF. Incomplete CDR3 DNA: TGCGCCAGCAGCTTGAATTCTGGGGCCTCAACAGATACG.

Concerning this clone: The read halts 3 residues ahead of the CDR3 end, with the missing end drawn from the germline J gene. V usage is TRBV20-1 and J usage is TRBJ1-2; 11 bases line up with TRBD1. The CDR3 consists of 18 residues. Germline CDR1 reads DFQATT; CDR2 reads SNEGSKA (reference sequence). Trimming took 0 bases from V and 1 from J; bases not matched to a gene: 10. The CDR3 here is CSARDAGTGGSLNYGYTF. The CDR3 bases that were read are TGCAGTGCTAGAGACGCCGGGACAGGGGGTTCTCTTAACTATGGC.

Only a few counts were recorded for this clone. The read stops 3 residues short of the end of the CDR3; the missing end is completed from the germline J gene. The chain links TRBV7-2 to TRBJ1-5, with a tentative D call TRBD1 (5 bases). The CDR3 runs to 12 residues. Per the germline V gene, CDR1 is SGHTA and CDR2 is FQGNSA. With 5 bases removed from V and 9 bases from J, the gap between germline ends came to 11 bases. The sequenced part of the CDR3 DNA is TGTGCCAGCAGCACCCAGGGCAGGCCC. This gives the protein CASSTQGRP. From start to end, the CDR3 is CASSTQGRPQHF. Supplemented by reference TRBV7-2 and TRBJ1-5, the full variable domain reads GAGVSQSPSNKVTEKGKDVELRCDPISGHTALYWYRQSLGQGLEFLIYFQGNSAPDKSGLPSDRFSAERTGGSVSTLTIQRTQQEDSAVYLCASSTQGRPQHFGDGTRLSIL.

This clone was observed many times. The sequence runs out 3 residues before the end of the CDR3; the remainder is reconstructed from the germline J gene. The genes are TRBV4-1 and TRBJ1-2, with a possible D match to TRBD1 (5 bases). The germline CDR1 and CDR2 sequences are MGHRA and YSYEKL. The CDR3 has 14 residues. Trimming cost V 3 bases and J 7 bases, with 15 bases left between them. The CDR3 bases that were read are TGCGCCAGCAGCCAGGCACTCCGGGGGGTTGGC. Encoded protein: CASSQALRGVG. The full-length CDR3 reads as CASSQALRGVGYTF.

In its sample, this clone was seen many times. Read sequence stops 3 residues before the CDR3 end, and the germline J gene provides the missing end. This rearrangement joins TRBV18 to TRBJ2-3; weak D call: TRBD1 (5 bases). The germline V gene has CDR1 KGHSH and CDR2 LQKENI. Trimming cost V 4 bases and J 6 bases, with 14 bases left between them. This CDR3 spans 14 amino acids. The CDR3 bases that were read are TGTGCCAGCTCACTAGACAGTGCTTGGGATACG. Its protein product is CASSLDSAWDT. The complete CDR3 protein is CASSLDSAWDTQYF. Full variable domain (missing parts from reference TRBV18 and TRBJ2-3): NAGVMQNPRHLVRRRGQEARLRCSPMKGHSHVYWYRQLPEEGLKFMVYLQKENIIDESGMPKERFSAEFPKEGPSILRIQQVVRGDSAAYFCASSLDSAWDTQYFGPGTRLTVL.